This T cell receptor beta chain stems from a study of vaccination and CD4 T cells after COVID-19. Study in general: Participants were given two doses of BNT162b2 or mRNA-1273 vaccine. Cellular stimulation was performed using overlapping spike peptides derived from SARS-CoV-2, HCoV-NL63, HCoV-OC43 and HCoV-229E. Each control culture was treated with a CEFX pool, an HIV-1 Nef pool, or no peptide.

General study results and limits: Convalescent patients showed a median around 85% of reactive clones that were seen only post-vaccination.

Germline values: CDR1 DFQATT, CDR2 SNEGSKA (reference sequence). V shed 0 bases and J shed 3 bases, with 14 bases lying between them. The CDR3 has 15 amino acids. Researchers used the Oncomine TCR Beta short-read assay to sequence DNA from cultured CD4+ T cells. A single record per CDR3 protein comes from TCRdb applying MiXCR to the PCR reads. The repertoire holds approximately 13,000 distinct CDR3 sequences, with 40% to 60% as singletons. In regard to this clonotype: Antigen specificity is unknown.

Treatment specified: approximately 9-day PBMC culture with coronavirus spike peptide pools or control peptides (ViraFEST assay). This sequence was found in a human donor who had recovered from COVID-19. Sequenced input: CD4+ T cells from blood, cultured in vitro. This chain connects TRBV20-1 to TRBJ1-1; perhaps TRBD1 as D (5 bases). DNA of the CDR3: TGCAGTGCTAGAGACCCGGGGGGGACGGACACTGAAGCTTTCTTT. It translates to CSARDPGGTDTEAFF.